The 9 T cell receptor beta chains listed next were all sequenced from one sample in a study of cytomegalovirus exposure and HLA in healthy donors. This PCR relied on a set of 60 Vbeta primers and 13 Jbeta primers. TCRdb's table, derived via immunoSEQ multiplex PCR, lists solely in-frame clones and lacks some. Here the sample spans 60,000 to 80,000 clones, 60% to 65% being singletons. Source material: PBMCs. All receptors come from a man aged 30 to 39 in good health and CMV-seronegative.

This chain's CDR3 is CASSLDDRRDEKLFF. CDR3 in DNA: TGTGCCAGCAGCTTAGATGACAGGCGGGATGAAAAACTGTTTTTT. The chain uses TRBV7-9 and TRBJ1-4, with TRBD1 as a possible D gene (6 bases). The CDR3 contains 15 residues. Germline lookup yields CDR1 SEHNR and CDR2 FQNEAQ (reference sequence). Between the trimmed V and J ends, which lost 1 base and 6 bases, there was a span of 12 bases.

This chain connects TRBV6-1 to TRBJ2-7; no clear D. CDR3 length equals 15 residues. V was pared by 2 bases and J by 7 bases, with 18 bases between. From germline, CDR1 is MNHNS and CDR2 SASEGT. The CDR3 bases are TGTGCCAGCAGTGAATCCTACAGAGAGATTGGTGAGCAGTACTTC. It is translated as CASSESYREIGEQYF.

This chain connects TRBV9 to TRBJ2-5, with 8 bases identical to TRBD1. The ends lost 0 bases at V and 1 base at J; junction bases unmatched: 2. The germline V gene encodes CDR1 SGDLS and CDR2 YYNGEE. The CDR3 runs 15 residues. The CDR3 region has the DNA TGTGCCAGCAGCGTAGGCAGGGGGCCCCAAGAGACCCAGTACTTC. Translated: CASSVGRGPQETQYF.

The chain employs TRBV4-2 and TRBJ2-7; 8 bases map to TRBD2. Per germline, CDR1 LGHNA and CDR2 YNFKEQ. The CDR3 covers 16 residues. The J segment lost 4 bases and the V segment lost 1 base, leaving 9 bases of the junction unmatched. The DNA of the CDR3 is TGTGCCAGCAGCCAAGTCCAACGGGGGGGCTTGTACGAGCAGTACTTC. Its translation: CASSQVQRGGLYEQYF.

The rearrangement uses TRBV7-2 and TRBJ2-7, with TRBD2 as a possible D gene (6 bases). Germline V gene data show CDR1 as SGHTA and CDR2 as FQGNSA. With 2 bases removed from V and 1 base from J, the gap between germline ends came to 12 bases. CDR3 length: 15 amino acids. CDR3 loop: CASSLSSGPSYEQYF. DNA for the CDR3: TGTGCCAGCAGCTTAAGCAGCGGGCCTTCCTACGAGCAGTACTTC. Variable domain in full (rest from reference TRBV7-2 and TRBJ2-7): GAGVSQSPSNKVTEKGKDVELRCDPISGHTALYWYRQSLGQGLEFLIYFQGNSAPDKSGLPSDRFSAERTGGSVSTLTIQRTQQEDSAVYLCASSLSSGPSYEQYFGPGTRLTVT.

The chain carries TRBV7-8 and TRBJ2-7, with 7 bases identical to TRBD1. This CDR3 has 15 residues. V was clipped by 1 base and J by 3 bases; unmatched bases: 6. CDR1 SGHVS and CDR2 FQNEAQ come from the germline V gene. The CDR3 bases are TGTGCCAGCAGCTTAGAGACGGGACAGTACTACGAGCAGTACTTC. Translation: CASSLETGQYYEQYF.

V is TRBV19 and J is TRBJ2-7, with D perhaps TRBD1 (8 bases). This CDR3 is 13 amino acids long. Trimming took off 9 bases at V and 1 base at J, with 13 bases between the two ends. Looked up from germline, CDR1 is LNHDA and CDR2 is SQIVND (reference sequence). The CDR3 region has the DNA TGTGCCAGCACAGGGGGGGCATCCTACGAGCAGTACTTC. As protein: CASTGGASYEQYF.

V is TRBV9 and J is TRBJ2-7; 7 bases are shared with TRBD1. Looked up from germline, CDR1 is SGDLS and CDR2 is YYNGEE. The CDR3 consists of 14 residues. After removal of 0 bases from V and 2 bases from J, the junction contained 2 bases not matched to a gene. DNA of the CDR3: TGTGCCAGCAGCGTAGGGGACAGAACCTACGAGCAGTACTTC. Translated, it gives CASSVGDRTYEQYF.

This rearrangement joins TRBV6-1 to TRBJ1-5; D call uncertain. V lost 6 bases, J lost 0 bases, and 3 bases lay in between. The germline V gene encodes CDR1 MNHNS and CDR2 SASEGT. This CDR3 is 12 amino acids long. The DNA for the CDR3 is TGTGCCAGCAGCGGTAGCAATCAGCCCCAGCATTTT. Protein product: CASSGSNQPQHF.